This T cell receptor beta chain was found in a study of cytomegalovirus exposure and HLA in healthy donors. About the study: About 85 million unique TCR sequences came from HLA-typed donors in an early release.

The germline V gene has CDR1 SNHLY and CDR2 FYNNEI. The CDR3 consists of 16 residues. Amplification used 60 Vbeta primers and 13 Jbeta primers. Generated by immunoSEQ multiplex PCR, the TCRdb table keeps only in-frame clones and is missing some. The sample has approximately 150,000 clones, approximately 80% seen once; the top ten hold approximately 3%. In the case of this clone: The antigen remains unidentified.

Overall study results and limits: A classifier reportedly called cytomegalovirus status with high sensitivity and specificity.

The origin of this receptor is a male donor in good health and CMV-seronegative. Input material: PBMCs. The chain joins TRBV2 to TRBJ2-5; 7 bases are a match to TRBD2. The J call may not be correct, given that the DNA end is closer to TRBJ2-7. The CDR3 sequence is CASSGRGKVRSYEQYF. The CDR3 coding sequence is TGTGCCAGCAGTGGGCGGGGGAAGGTTCGGAGCTACGAGCAGTACTTC.